These 9 T cell receptor beta chains were sequenced from one sample in a study of blood T cells in healthy people across ages. Sample-barcoded 5' priming and a J-beta primer mix drove a second PCR of roughly 7 to 11 cycles. MiXCR, applied by TCRdb to the 5' RACE reads, yields one record per CDR3 protein. The sample shows more than 650,000 distinct CDR3 sequences, about a quarter of them seen only once. This sample was shared with a second study, whose subject was T cells of mothers and their children.

Sequenced input: blood. Source of these receptors: a boy between 10 and 17 years old in good health.

The chain recombines TRBV2 with TRBJ1-2; D not resolved. Deletions cut 3 bases from V and 8 bases from J, with 13 bases between. There are 13 residues in the CDR3. From germline, CDR1 is SNHLY and CDR2 FYNNEI. Here the CDR3 DNA reads TGTGCCAGCAGTGATACCAGATTTGAGGGCTACACCTTC. It specifies CASSDTRFEGYTF. Full variable domain (outside the CDR3, taken from reference TRBV2 and TRBJ1-2): EPEVTQTPSHQVTQMGQEVILRCVPISNHLYFYWYRQILGQKVEFLVSFYNNEISEKSEIFDDQFSVERPDGSNFTLKIRSTKLEDSAMYFCASSDTRFEGYTFGSGTRLTVV.

The chain couples TRBV28 to TRBJ1-5, with D unresolved. Between the trimmed V and J ends, which lost 8 bases and 2 bases, there was a span of 10 bases. Germline lookup yields CDR1 MDHEN and CDR2 SYDVKM. CDR3 size: 13 residues. The CDR3 nucleotides read TGTGCCAGCGGTAGAAGTGGCAATCAGCCCCAGCATTTT. Protein: CASGRSGNQPQHF.

This chain links TRBV7-9 with TRBJ2-7, with TRBD2 identical over 8 bases. The CDR3 runs 14 residues. The germline V gene has CDR1 SEHNR and CDR2 FQNEAQ (reference sequence). The trim removed 5 bases at V and 4 bases at J, leaving 7 bases unmatched. The CDR3 spells CASSPRTSRYEQYF. The CDR3 coding sequence is TGTGCCAGCAGCCCCCGGACTAGCAGATACGAGCAGTACTTC.

This clonotype turned up a few times. J is TRBJ2-5 and V is TRBV20-1; TRBD1 matches 9 bases. Germline V gene sequence: CDR1 DFQATT, CDR2 SNEGSKA (reference sequence). The CDR3 covers 15 residues. V lost 0 bases and J lost 1; bases outside the gene matches: 3. Here the CDR3 reads CSAREMGQGQETQYF. CDR3 bases: TGCAGTGCTAGAGAGATGGGACAGGGCCAAGAGACCCAGTACTTC.

This clonotype was observed a few times. This rearrangement joins TRBV28 to TRBJ1-4, with D tentatively TRBD1 (6 bases). The CDR3 totals 16 residues. Trimming pared 7 bases from V and 6 bases from J, leaving 21 bases between. Germline V gene sequence: CDR1 MDHEN, CDR2 SYDVKM. The CDR3 here is CASTQSTQGFYEKLFF. DNA for the CDR3: TGTGCCAGCACCCAGAGCACCCAGGGGTTTTATGAAAAACTGTTTTTT.

The chain has TRBV10-3 and TRBJ1-1; D gene uncertain. The V end lost 4 bases, the J end lost 7 bases, and 13 bases lay between the germline ends. The CDR3 loop spans 13 amino acids. Germline CDR1 reads ENHRY; CDR2 reads SYGVKD. Here the CDR3 DNA reads TGTGCCATCAGTGTCAAGGGAGAGGGTGAAGCTTTCTTT. This gives the protein CAISVKGEGEAFF.

The rearrangement uses TRBV2 and TRBJ2-5; no definite D call. The DNA end favors TRBJ2-1, so the J call may be wrong. The germline V gene encodes CDR1 SNHLY and CDR2 FYNNEI. The CDR3 has 11 amino acids. The CDR3 coding sequence is TGTGCCAGCGGCCCCTGCAATGAGCAGTTCTTC. Residues: CASGPCNEQFF.

The table lists this clonotype with a count of one. The rearrangement uses TRBV29-1 and TRBJ2-3, with D tentatively TRBD2 (5 bases). CDR3 length: 17 amino acids. CDR1 and CDR2 from the germline V gene are SQVTM and ANQGSEA. Trimming removed 2 bases at V and 4 bases at J, with 22 bases between. The CDR3 bases are TGCAGCGTTGAAAGCGGTACCGGAGATAAAGTTTCAGATACGCAGTATTTT. Encoded protein: CSVESGTGDKVSDTQYF.

This clonotype was counted a few times. J is TRBJ1-2 and V is TRBV29-1; maybe TRBD1 (5 bases). The germline CDR1 and CDR2 sequences are SQVTM and ANQGSEA. The V end was cut by 2 bases, the J end by 4 bases, with 14 bases between. This CDR3 has 14 amino acids. CDR3 bases: TGCAGCGTTGAAAGCCCCCGGGACCTCTATGGCTACACCTTC. Translation gives CSVESPRDLYGYTF.